Below, one T cell receptor (beta chain) is given with its context. Its specific antigen is unknown. Nothing much larger sits one base from this clone, and base qualities are not available. The entry originates in a study of blood T cell repertoires in COVID-19 (TCRdb year 2020). About the study as a whole: Samples covering the acute and convalescent phases of COVID-19 were provided by collaborators in the United States, Italy and Spain. The material from the prospective study consisted of cDNA or gDNA derived from T cells, B-cell-depleted T cells, or PBMCs. The dataset comprised deeply sampled blood TCRbeta repertoires from subjects exposed to, actively infected with, or recovered from COVID-19. A freely available public database, intended as a resource for researchers studying the immune response to SARS-CoV-2, is where the repertoires were released. The samples were drawn from the first 160 participants of the ongoing ImmuneRACE study and from 950 to 1,500 subjects provided by 6 global collaborators. A de-identified subject ID, COVID-19 status, age in years and sex were almost always included in the sample metadata. Where available, HLA class I and class II types were obtained from metadata supplied by the sample provider rather than from assay-based typing.

TCRbeta CDR3 regions were amplified from genomic DNA using the immunoSEQ Assay, a bias-controlled multiplex PCR. Turning to the authors' computational methods: The number of nucleated cells in each sample was estimated by amplification of reference gene primers within the assay. To quantify the absolute abundance of each unique TCRbeta CDR3 rearrangement, sequence reads were collapsed and filtered. For each sample, productive Simpson clonality was calculated as the square root of Simpson's diversity index over productive rearrangements. The table comes from immuneACCESS by way of TCRdb, which keeps in-frame sequences with V and J called. Part of the clones is missing from these tables; in studies checked, under half for an unresolved V gene and the rest for unknown reasons. Clone size and V and J calls were adopted from that table, with D and trimming inferred from the DNA. Present in this sample are just over 300,000 clones, approximately 90% of which were seen just once. 9.5% of the sample rests with the top ten.

Findings and caveats that apply to the study as a whole: How much clinical and demographic metadata was included differed by source and by participant, and the metadata was provided uncurated.

Participants in the prospective study were enrolled through a virtual design, were aged about 18 to 90 years, and lived in fewer than 30 United States geographic areas. In the prospective study, participants were assigned to cohorts based on the clinical history participants reported in a screening survey and a study questionnaire. For ImmuneRACE Cohort 3, a participant was defined as recovered based on two consecutive negative NP/OP PCR tests, clearance by a healthcare professional, or resolution of symptoms. In the prospective study, mobile phlebotomists collected whole blood, serum and a nasopharyngeal or oropharyngeal swab from each participant. Over a roughly 2-month period, participants in the prospective study had the option of providing additional blood draws and questionnaires. Prospective study blood samples were shipped either frozen or at room temperature before DNA extraction. V gives up 4 bases and J gives up 5 bases, and the segment between their germline ends measures 9 bases. CDR1 and CDR2 are read off the germline V gene (reference sequence) as LNHDA and SQIVND. The CDR3 runs 13 amino acids, cysteine and phenylalanine included. The kept DNA is CDR3 alone, 39 bases in frame from the first base.

The origin of this receptor is a woman in her thirties or forties who had recovered from COVID-19. The chain joins TRBV19 to TRBJ1-5; TRBD1 is a possible D gene, resting on 5 matching bases. Sequencing input: PBMCs or T cells enriched from blood (not recorded which). The DNA reads TGTGCCAGTAGTAGACAGTATGATCAGCCCCAGCATTTT. It codes for CASSRQYDQPQHF.